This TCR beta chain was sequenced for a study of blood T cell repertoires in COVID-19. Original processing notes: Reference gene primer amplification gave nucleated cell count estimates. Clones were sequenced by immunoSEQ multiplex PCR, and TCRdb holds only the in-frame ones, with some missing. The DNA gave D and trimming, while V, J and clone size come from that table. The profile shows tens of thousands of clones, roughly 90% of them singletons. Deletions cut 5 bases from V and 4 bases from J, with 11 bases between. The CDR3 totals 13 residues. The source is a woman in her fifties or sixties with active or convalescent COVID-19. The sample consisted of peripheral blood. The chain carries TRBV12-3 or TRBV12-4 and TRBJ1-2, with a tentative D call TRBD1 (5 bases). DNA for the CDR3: TGTGCCAGCAGTGTCTTCGGGGGCTATGGCTACACCTTC. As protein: CASSVFGGYGYTF.